The 5 T cell receptor beta chains below come from one sample, sequenced in a study of T cell repertoires in cytomegalovirus infection. One entry per CDR3 protein, called by TCRdb with MiXCR from the reads. Of a few hundred thousand distinct CDR3 sequences in the sample, more than 8% were seen once. The sequenced sample was PBMCs. These receptors were obtained from a human donor in good health (CMV status not recorded). Some clones in this sample may be carry-over from other donors' samples.

The chain uses TRBV7-3 and TRBJ2-2; the D is unclear. This CDR3 is 15 amino acids long. The ends were cut back, 5 bases at V and 1 base at J, with 11 bases in the middle. The germline V gene encodes CDR1 SGHTA and CDR2 FQGTGA. The CDR3 DNA follows: TGTGCCAGCAGCGCCCAGAACAGGAACACCGGGGAGCTGTTTTTT. Translated, it gives CASSAQNRNTGELFF.

This clonotype has a count of ten or more. The chain couples TRBV7-6 to TRBJ2-5, with 12 positions matching TRBD2. The CDR3 runs 15 residues. V shed 6 bases, J shed 4 bases, and the junction held 6 bases outside the gene matches. CDR1 is SGHVS and CDR2 is FNYEAQ in the germline V gene. CDR3 protein: CASSSSGGARETQYF. In DNA, the CDR3 is TGTGCCAGCAGTTCTAGCGGGGGGGCCCGAGAGACCCAGTACTTC.

In this sample, this clonotype turned up many times. The chain joins TRBV7-2 to TRBJ1-1; 9 positions agree with TRBD1. The V segment lost 5 bases and the J segment 3 bases; nucleotides outside the gene matches: 7. The CDR3 has 15 residues. The V gene's germline CDR1 is SGHTA and CDR2 FQGNSA. CDR3 amino acids: CASSPRRTGDTEAFF. CDR3 DNA: TGTGCCAGCAGCCCTAGGAGGACAGGGGACACTGAAGCTTTCTTT.

In this sample, this clonotype turned up many times. The J gene is TRBJ2-3, the V gene TRBV11-2; perhaps TRBD2 as D (6 bases). The V and J ends lost 3 bases and 1 base respectively, with 11 bases between them. Germline V gene lookup returns CDR1 SGHAT and CDR2 FQNNGV. The CDR3 has 15 residues. The DNA for the CDR3 is TGTGCCAGCAGCTTCTGGGGGGTGGGCACAGATACGCAGTATTTT. Protein: CASSFWGVGTDTQYF. Variable domain in full (rest from reference TRBV11-2 and TRBJ2-3): EAGVAQSPRYKIIEKRQSVAFWCNPISGHATLYWYQQILGQGPKLLIQFQNNGVVDDSQLPKDRFSAERLKGVDSTLKIQPAKLEDSAVYLCASSFWGVGTDTQYFGPGTRLTVL.

The chain uses TRBV27 and TRBJ2-7; D ambiguous. The CDR3 consists of 11 residues. Per germline, CDR1 MNHEY and CDR2 SMNVEV (reference sequence). The V and J ends lost 4 bases and 9 bases respectively, with 10 bases between them. DNA of the CDR3: TGTGCCAGCAGTTCAGCCAAAGGGCAGTACTTC. It specifies CASSSAKGQYF.